Sequencing of this TCR beta chain was carried out in a study of T cell repertoires in cytomegalovirus infection. Turning to the study itself: TCR beta signatures that were public indicated CMV infection and matching HLA type.

At least ten counts were recorded for this clonotype. In TCRdb, the reads were re-called with MiXCR into one record per CDR3 protein. The sample lists approximately 250,000 distinct CDR3 sequences, approximately 13% occurring once. Trimming removed 3 bases from V and 4 bases from J; junction bases left unmatched: 9. The germline V gene encodes CDR1 MDHEN and CDR2 SYDVKM. This CDR3 is built from 17 residues. The TCR originated in a human donor in good health (CMV status not recorded). Some clones in this sample may be carry-over from other donors' samples. The J gene is TRBJ2-3, the V gene TRBV28, with TRBD2 matching 11 bases. The source material was PBMCs. Here the CDR3 DNA reads TGTGCCAGCAGTTTCCGGGGTAGCGGGAGGGCCGCAGATACGCAGTATTTT. Its protein product is CASSFRGSGRAADTQYF. The full variable domain, completed using reference TRBV28 and TRBJ2-3, is DVKVTQSSRYLVKRTGEKVFLECVQDMDHENMFWYRQDPGLGLRLIYFSYDVKMKEKGDIPEGYSVSREKKERFSLILESASTNQTSMYLCASSFRGSGRAADTQYFGPGTRLTVL.